This is a list of T cell receptor beta chains from one sample in a study of CD4 T cells in relation to SARS-CoV-2 and coronaviruses. The assay was immunoSEQ multiplex PCR, and TCRdb's table has in-frame clones only and misses some. The sample consists of about 19,000 clones, around 77% of them appearing once. These TCRs are of unknown antigen specificity. The sequenced sample consisted of CD4+ T cells from PBMCs, cultured in vitro. All receptors derive from a human donor in good health. Both conserved end residues are part of each CDR3. D genes are given only for firm matches.

d_gene	len	j_gene	v_gene	CDR3aa
NA	13	TRBJ2-3	TRBV2	CACEGKSTDTQYF
NA	14	TRBJ1-4	TRBV28	CASSLFGNNEKLFF
NA	13	TRBJ1-3	TRBV7-8	CASSRSDRNTIYF
NA	16	TRBJ2-6	TRBV30	CAWSRGGQAGANVLTF
TRBD2	15	TRBJ2-5	TRBV9	CASSSRAGEGETQYF
TRBD1	16	TRBJ2-1	TRBV9	CASSVNQDRGLGEQFF
NA	15	TRBJ2-2	TRBV10-2	CASSEGASWTGELFF
NA	16	TRBJ2-7	TRBV27	CASSLGLTGQIYEQYF
NA	13	TRBJ1-5	TRBV6-5	CATSGRTNQPQHF
NA	14	TRBJ1-1	TRBV30	CAWRLRTMNTEAFF
NA	15	TRBJ2-2	TRBV19	CASSIEGRAAGELFF
TRBD1	15	TRBJ1-1	TRBV29-1	CSVELGPTTGTEAFF
TRBD1	16	TRBJ2-7	TRBV28	CASSLPGTGVTYEQYF
NA	14	TRBJ2-1	TRBV28	CASSLGFSYNEQFF
NA	13	TRBJ1-5	TRBV7-8	CASSWSEDQPQHF
NA	15	TRBJ1-4	TRBV5-1	CASSLITATNEKLFF
NA	19	TRBJ1-5	TRBV20-1	CSANELRAGNFGSNQPQHF
NA	15	TRBJ1-2	TRBV18	CASSPSAESSYGYTF
NA	14	TRBJ2-1	TRBV13	CASSHLFTTNEQFF
TRBD2	16	TRBJ2-7	TRBV20-1	CSASSSGRGSSYEQYF
NA	14	TRBJ2-3	TRBV19	CASKSRPSTDTQYF
NA	14	TRBJ1-3	TRBV15	CATSRDSAGNTIYF
NA	13	TRBJ1-6	TRBV19	CASTERGGSPLHF
NA	10	TRBJ1-2	TRBV6-5	CASKSYGYTF
TRBD1	17	TRBJ2-7	TRBV27	CASSPKATGVRSYEQYF
TRBD1	16	TRBJ2-2	TRBV11-1	CASSLGFTGGPGELFF
TRBD2	16	TRBJ2-7	TRBV5-1	CASSLVTSGRTYEQYF
NA	14	TRBJ1-1	TRBV7-3	CASSPGGSNTEAFF
NA	16	TRBJ2-7	TRBV28	CASSPPGSRVVYEQYF
TRBD2	15	TRBJ2-7	TRBV30	CAWSLTSGRSYEQYF
TRBD1	16	TRBJ2-1	TRBV5-4	CASEKPPGGGYNEQFF
NA	14	TRBJ1-5	TRBV10-2	CASSESHLNQPQHF
NA	12	TRBJ2-7	TRBV27	CASGRVSYEQYF
NA	13	TRBJ1-6	TRBV2	CASSMDWVSPLHF
NA	16	TRBJ2-2	TRBV6-5	CASSYSPGTNTGELFF
NA	15	TRBJ2-6	TRBV7-9	CASSSNPSGANVLTF
NA	18	TRBJ2-5	TRBV21-1	CASSKATHGAENLETQYF
NA	13	TRBJ2-5	TRBV30	CAWSTGTEETQYF
TRBD1	13	TRBJ1-2	TRBV28	CASSLTGNYGYTF
NA	14	TRBJ2-5	TRBV5-1	CASSSQGSGETQYF
TRBD1	17	TRBJ1-2	TRBV24-1	CATSAPPGTGGDDGYTF
NA	16	TRBJ2-6	TRBV7-3	CASSTGPHSGANVLTF
TRBD2	17	TRBJ2-5	TRBV10-3	CAISEGLAGGAQETQYF
NA	16	TRBJ2-4	TRBV7-8	CASSLLIAGSKNIQYF
NA	14	TRBJ1-1	TRBV13	CASSLIRGSTEAFF
TRBD1	16	TRBJ2-2	TRBV5-6	CASSRIITGGTGELFF
NA	16	TRBJ2-1	TRBV9	CASSVGVTSSYNEQFF
TRBD2	14	TRBJ2-7	TRBV18	CASSPSRDYQEQYF
NA	16	TRBJ1-3	TRBV4-2	CASSQDKQASGNTIYF
NA	14	TRBJ2-7	TRBV7-9	CASSLGQGVDEQYF
TRBD1	16	TRBJ2-1	TRBV24-1	CATSPRDRGSYNEQFF
NA	13	TRBJ2-1	TRBV7-3	CASSSIAVNEQFF
TRBD1	14	TRBJ2-2	TRBV10-1	CASSRQGNTGELFF
TRBD1	15	TRBJ1-5	TRBV27	CASRLGTGGNQPQHF